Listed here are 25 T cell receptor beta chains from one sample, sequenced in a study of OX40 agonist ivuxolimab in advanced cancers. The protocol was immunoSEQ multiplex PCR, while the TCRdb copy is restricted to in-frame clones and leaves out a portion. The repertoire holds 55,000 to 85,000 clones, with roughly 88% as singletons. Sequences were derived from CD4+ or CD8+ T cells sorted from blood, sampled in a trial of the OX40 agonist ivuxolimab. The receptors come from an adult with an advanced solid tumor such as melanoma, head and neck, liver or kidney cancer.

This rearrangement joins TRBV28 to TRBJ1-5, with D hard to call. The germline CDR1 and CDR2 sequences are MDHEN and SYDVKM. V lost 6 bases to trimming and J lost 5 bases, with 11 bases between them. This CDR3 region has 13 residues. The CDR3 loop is CASRSGLYQPQHF. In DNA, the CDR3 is TGTGCCAGCAGGTCCGGTCTATATCAGCCCCAGCATTTT.

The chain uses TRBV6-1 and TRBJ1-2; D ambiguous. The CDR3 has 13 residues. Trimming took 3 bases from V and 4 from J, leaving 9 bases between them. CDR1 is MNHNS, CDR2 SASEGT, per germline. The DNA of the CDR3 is TGTGCCAGCAGTGATTGGGATAGCTATGGCTACACCTTC. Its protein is CASSDWDSYGYTF.

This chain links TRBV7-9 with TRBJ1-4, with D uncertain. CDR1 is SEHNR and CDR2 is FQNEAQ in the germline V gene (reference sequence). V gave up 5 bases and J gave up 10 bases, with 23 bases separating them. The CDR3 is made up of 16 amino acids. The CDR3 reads CASSAMLGQVNRKLFF. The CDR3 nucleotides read TGTGCCAGCAGCGCGATGCTAGGCCAGGTTAATAGAAAACTGTTTTTT.

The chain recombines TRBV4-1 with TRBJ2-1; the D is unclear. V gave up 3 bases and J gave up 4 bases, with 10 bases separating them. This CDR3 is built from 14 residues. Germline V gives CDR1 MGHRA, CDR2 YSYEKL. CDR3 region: CASSHPDTYNEQFF. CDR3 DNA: TGCGCCAGCAGCCATCCAGACACGTACAATGAGCAGTTCTTC.

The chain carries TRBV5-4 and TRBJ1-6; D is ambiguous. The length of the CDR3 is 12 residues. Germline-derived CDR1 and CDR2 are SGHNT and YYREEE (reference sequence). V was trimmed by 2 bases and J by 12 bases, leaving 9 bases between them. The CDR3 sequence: CASSFDRGPLHF. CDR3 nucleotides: TGTGCCAGCAGCTTTGATCGTGGACCCCTCCACTTT.

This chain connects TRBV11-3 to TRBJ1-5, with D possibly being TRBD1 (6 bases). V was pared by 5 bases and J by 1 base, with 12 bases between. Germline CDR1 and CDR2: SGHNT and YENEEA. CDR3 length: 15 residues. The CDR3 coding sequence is TGTGCCAGCAGCCCGCGGGGGGGCAGCAATCAGCCCCAGCATTTT. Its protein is CASSPRGGSNQPQHF.

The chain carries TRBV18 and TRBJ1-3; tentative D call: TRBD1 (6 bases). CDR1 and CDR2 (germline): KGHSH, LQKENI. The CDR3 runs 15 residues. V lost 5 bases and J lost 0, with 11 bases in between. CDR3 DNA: TGTGCCAGCTCAACTACAGGGACCTCTGGAAACACCATATATTTT. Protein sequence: CASSTTGTSGNTIYF.

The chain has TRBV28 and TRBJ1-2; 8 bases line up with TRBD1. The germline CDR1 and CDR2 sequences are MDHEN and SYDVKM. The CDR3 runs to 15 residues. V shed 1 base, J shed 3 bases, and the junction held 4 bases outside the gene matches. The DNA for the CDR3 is TGTGCCAGCAGTTTATTGGGGACAGGCGACTATGGCTACACCTTC. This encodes CASSLLGTGDYGYTF.

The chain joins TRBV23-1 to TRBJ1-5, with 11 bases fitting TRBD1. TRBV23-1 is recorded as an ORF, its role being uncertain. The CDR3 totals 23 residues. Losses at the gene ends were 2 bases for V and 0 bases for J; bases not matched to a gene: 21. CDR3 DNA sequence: TGCGCCAGCAGTCAAAATCGCCTCTTCGGGGGACAGGGGGTGATCTATAGCAATCAGCCCCAGCATTTT. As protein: CASSQNRLFGGQGVIYSNQPQHF.

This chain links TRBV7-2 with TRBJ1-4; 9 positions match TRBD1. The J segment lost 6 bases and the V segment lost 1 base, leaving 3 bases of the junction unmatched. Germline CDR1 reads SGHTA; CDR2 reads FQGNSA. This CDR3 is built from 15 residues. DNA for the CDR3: TGTGCCAGCAGCTTAGAACAGGGGGCGTATGAAAAACTGTTTTTT. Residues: CASSLEQGAYEKLFF. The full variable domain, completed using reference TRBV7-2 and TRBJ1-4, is GAGVSQSPSNKVTEKGKDVELRCDPISGHTALYWYRQSLGQGLEFLIYFQGNSAPDKSGLPSDRFSAERTGGSVSTLTIQRTQQEDSAVYLCASSLEQGAYEKLFFGSGTQLSVL.

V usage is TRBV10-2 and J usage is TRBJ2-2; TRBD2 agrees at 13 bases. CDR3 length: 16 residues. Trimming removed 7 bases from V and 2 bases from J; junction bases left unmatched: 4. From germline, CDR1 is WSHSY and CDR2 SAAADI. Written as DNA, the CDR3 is TGCGCCAGCAATGGACTAGCGGGGGACAACACCGGGGAGCTGTTTTTT. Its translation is CASNGLAGDNTGELFF.

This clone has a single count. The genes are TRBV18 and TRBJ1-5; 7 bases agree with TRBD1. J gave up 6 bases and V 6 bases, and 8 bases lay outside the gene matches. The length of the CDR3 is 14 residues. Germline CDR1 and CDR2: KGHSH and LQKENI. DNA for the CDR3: TGTGCCAGCTCGGAGGGGGCTTACGGTCAGCCCCAGCATTTT. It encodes CASSEGAYGQPQHF.

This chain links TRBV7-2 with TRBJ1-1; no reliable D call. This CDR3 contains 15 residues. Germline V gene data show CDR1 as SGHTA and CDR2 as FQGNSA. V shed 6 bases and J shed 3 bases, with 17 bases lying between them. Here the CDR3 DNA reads TGTGCCAGCAGTCTGGACGGGTCCTTTGACACTGAAGCTTTCTTT. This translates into CASSLDGSFDTEAFF.

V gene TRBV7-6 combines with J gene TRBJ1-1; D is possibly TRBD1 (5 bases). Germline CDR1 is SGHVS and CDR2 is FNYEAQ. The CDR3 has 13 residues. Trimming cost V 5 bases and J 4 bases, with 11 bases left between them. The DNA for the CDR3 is TGTGCCAGCAGCCGGGCGGGGGGCACTGAAGCTTTCTTT. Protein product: CASSRAGGTEAFF.

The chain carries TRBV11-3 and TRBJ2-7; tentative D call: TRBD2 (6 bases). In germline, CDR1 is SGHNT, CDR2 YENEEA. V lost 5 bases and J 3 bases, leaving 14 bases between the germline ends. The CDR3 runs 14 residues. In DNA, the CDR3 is TGTGCCAGCAGCCCCGCCGCGGGAAGCTACGAGCAGTACTTC. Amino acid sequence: CASSPAAGSYEQYF.

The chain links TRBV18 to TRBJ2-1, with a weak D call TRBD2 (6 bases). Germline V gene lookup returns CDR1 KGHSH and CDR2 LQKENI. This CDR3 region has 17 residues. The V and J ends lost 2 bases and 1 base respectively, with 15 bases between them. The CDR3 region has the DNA TGTGCCAGCTCACCAGGGCTCCGGGGGAGGTCCTACAATGAGCAGTTCTTC. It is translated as CASSPGLRGRSYNEQFF.

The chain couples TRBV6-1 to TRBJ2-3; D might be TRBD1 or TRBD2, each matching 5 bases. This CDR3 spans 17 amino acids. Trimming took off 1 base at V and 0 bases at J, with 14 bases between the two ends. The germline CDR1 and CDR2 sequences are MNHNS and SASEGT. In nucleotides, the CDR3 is TGTGCCAGCAGTGAAGGGTGGGGCGGGCCTAGCACAGATACGCAGTATTTT. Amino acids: CASSEGWGGPSTDTQYF.

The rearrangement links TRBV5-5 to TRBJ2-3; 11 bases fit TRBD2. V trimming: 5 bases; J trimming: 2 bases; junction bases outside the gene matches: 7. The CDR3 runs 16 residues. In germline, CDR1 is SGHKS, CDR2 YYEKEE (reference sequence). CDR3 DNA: TGTGCCAGCAGTATCCTAGCGGGGGGCCCCACAGATACGCAGTATTTT. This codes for CASSILAGGPTDTQYF.

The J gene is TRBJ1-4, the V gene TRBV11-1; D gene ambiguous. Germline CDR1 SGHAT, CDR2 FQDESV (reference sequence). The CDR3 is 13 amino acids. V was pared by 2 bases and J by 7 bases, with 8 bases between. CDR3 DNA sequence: TGTGCCAGCAGCTTAAAGAGTTTTGAAAAACTGTTTTTT. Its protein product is CASSLKSFEKLFF.

CDR3 in DNA: TGTGCCTGGAGTGTAGGGGGGGTCGGCTACACCTTC. Protein sequence: CAWSVGGVGYTF. V usage is TRBV30 and J usage is TRBJ1-2, with D possibly matching TRBD1 (6 bases). Trimming cost V 0 bases and J 8 bases, with 10 bases left between them. The CDR3 covers 12 residues. Germline V lookup: CDR1 GTSNPN, CDR2 SVGIG (reference sequence).

CDR3 DNA: TGTGCCAGTAGTACCTCCCCGGGACAGTTGTTTCCGGACTTTGGGGCCAACGTCCTGACTTTC. Its translation: CASSTSPGQLFPDFGANVLTF. The chain links TRBV19 to TRBJ2-6, with 7 positions matching TRBD1. Germline V gene sequence: CDR1 LNHDA, CDR2 SQIVND (reference sequence). V dropped 4 bases and J dropped 3; count of bases not matched to a gene: 21. The CDR3 runs to 21 residues.

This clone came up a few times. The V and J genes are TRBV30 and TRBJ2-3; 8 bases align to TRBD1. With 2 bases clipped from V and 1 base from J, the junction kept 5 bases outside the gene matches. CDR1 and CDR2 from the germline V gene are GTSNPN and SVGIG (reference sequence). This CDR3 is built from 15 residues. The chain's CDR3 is CAWSPGQVGTDTQYF. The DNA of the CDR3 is TGTGCCTGGAGTCCGGGACAGGTGGGCACAGATACGCAGTATTTT.

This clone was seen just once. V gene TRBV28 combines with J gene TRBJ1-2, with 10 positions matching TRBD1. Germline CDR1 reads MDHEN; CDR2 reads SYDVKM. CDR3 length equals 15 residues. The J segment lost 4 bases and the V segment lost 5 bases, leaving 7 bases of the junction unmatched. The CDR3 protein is CASSGRDRGFYGYTF. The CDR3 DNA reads TGTGCCAGCAGTGGCCGGGACAGGGGTTTCTATGGCTACACCTTC.

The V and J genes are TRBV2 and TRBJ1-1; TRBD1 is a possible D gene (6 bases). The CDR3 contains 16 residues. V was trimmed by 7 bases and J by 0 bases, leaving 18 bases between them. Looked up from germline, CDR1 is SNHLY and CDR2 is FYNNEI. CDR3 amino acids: CASKGGRGLVNTEAFF. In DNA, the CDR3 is TGTGCCAGCAAGGGGGGGAGGGGTTTGGTGAACACTGAAGCTTTCTTT.

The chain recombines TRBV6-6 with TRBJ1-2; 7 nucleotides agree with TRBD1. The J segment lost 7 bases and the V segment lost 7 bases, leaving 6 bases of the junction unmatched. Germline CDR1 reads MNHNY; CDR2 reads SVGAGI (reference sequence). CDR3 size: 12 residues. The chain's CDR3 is CASTPTGVGYTF. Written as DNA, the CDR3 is TGTGCCAGCACCCCTACAGGGGTTGGCTACACCTTC.